This T cell receptor beta chain was found in a study of beta chain features in type 1 diabetes. Whole-study results and caveats: Type 1 diabetes patients had TCRB CDR3s that were shorter (moderately but significantly so) in all four CD4+ subsets.

Sequencing targeted expressed TCRB transcripts, as all isolated RNA had been reverse transcribed. Read counts averaged approximately 3.5 million for samples of naive, central memory and regulatory T cells. This table comes from immunoSEQ multiplex PCR, and its TCRdb copy is limited to in-frame clones, with some not included. The sample has about 260,000 clones, roughly 21% seen once. This clone was counted once. Its antigen remains unidentified. The V segment lost 5 bases and the J segment 2 bases; nucleotides outside the gene matches: 14. Germline CDR1 LNHNV, CDR2 YYDKDF (reference sequence). This CDR3 comprises 19 residues.

This sequence was found in a middle-aged woman with type 1 diabetes. The V call is TRBV15, the J call TRBJ2-3, with 12 bases that match TRBD2. Sample: naive CD4+ T cells from blood. The DNA for the CDR3 is TGTGCCACCAGCGGCCGAAGACTAGCGGGAGTGACGTCCACAGATACGCAGTATTTT. Residues: CATSGRRLAGVTSTDTQYF.